Sequencing of this T cell receptor (beta chain) was carried out in a study of response to subunit inactivated influenza vaccine. Whole-study findings and limits: Few new T cells, the authors suggested, are recruited by each seasonal influenza vaccination.

Remarks on this clonotype: No antigen is known for it.

TCRdb passed the RT-PCR reads through MiXCR, listing each CDR3 protein once. The table records 590,000 or so distinct CDR3 sequences, around 15% of them present only once. The V gene lost 5 bases and the J gene lost 1 base, with 16 bases spanning the gap. The germline V gene has CDR1 SGHVS and CDR2 FQNEAQ. The CDR3 consists of 16 residues. The sample was PBMCs from blood, taken 14 to 15 days before vaccination. The sequence came from a man aged 45-60 years who received an inactivated influenza vaccine. The V and J genes are TRBV7-8 and TRBJ2-3; TRBD2 might be the D (5 bases). CDR3 loop: CASSPPRGKGTDTQYF. CDR3 DNA: TGTGCCAGCAGCCCCCCTAGAGGGAAGGGCACAGATACGCAGTATTTT.